This T cell receptor (beta chain) was sequenced for a study of T cell repertoires in cytomegalovirus infection. Study as a whole: The authors relied on CMV epitopes, both recently identified HLA-C-restricted and well-studied HLA-B-restricted. The study's findings and limits: Cumulative frequency of public TCR beta families picked out carriers of CMV plus the relevant HLA.

The V and J ends lost 0 bases and 10 bases, in that order; junction bases with no gene match: 14. Germline CDR1 reads SGDLS; CDR2 reads YYNGEE. CDR3 length: 17 amino acids. TCRdb reprocessed the reads via MiXCR and lists one record per CDR3 protein. This table holds about 890,000 distinct CDR3 sequences, roughly 30% found once. Regarding this clonotype: What it recognizes is unknown.

The receptor was derived from a human donor in good health (CMV status not recorded). Some clones in this sample may be carry-over from other donors' samples. This specimen was cultured CD8+ T cells from PBMCs, taken from culture after CMV antigen stimulation. The J gene is TRBJ2-1, the V gene TRBV9, with 9 bases aligning to TRBD2. CDR3 DNA: TGTGCCAGCAGCGTAGGGGGGGGAGGCGGGGGGGCCCGGGAGCAGTTCTTC. It translates to CASSVGGGGGGAREQFF.